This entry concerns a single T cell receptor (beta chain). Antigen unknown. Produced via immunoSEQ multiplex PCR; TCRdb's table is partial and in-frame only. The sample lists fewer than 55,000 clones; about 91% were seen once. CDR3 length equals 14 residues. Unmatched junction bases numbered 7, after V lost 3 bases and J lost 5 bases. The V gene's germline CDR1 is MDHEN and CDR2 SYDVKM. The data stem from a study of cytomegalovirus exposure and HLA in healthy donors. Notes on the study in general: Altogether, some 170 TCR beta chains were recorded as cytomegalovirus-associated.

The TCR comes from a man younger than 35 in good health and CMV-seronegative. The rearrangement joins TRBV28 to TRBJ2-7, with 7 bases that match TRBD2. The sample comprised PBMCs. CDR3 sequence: CASSFTSVRHEQYF. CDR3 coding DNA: TGTGCCAGCAGTTTCACTAGCGTAAGACACGAGCAGTACTTC.